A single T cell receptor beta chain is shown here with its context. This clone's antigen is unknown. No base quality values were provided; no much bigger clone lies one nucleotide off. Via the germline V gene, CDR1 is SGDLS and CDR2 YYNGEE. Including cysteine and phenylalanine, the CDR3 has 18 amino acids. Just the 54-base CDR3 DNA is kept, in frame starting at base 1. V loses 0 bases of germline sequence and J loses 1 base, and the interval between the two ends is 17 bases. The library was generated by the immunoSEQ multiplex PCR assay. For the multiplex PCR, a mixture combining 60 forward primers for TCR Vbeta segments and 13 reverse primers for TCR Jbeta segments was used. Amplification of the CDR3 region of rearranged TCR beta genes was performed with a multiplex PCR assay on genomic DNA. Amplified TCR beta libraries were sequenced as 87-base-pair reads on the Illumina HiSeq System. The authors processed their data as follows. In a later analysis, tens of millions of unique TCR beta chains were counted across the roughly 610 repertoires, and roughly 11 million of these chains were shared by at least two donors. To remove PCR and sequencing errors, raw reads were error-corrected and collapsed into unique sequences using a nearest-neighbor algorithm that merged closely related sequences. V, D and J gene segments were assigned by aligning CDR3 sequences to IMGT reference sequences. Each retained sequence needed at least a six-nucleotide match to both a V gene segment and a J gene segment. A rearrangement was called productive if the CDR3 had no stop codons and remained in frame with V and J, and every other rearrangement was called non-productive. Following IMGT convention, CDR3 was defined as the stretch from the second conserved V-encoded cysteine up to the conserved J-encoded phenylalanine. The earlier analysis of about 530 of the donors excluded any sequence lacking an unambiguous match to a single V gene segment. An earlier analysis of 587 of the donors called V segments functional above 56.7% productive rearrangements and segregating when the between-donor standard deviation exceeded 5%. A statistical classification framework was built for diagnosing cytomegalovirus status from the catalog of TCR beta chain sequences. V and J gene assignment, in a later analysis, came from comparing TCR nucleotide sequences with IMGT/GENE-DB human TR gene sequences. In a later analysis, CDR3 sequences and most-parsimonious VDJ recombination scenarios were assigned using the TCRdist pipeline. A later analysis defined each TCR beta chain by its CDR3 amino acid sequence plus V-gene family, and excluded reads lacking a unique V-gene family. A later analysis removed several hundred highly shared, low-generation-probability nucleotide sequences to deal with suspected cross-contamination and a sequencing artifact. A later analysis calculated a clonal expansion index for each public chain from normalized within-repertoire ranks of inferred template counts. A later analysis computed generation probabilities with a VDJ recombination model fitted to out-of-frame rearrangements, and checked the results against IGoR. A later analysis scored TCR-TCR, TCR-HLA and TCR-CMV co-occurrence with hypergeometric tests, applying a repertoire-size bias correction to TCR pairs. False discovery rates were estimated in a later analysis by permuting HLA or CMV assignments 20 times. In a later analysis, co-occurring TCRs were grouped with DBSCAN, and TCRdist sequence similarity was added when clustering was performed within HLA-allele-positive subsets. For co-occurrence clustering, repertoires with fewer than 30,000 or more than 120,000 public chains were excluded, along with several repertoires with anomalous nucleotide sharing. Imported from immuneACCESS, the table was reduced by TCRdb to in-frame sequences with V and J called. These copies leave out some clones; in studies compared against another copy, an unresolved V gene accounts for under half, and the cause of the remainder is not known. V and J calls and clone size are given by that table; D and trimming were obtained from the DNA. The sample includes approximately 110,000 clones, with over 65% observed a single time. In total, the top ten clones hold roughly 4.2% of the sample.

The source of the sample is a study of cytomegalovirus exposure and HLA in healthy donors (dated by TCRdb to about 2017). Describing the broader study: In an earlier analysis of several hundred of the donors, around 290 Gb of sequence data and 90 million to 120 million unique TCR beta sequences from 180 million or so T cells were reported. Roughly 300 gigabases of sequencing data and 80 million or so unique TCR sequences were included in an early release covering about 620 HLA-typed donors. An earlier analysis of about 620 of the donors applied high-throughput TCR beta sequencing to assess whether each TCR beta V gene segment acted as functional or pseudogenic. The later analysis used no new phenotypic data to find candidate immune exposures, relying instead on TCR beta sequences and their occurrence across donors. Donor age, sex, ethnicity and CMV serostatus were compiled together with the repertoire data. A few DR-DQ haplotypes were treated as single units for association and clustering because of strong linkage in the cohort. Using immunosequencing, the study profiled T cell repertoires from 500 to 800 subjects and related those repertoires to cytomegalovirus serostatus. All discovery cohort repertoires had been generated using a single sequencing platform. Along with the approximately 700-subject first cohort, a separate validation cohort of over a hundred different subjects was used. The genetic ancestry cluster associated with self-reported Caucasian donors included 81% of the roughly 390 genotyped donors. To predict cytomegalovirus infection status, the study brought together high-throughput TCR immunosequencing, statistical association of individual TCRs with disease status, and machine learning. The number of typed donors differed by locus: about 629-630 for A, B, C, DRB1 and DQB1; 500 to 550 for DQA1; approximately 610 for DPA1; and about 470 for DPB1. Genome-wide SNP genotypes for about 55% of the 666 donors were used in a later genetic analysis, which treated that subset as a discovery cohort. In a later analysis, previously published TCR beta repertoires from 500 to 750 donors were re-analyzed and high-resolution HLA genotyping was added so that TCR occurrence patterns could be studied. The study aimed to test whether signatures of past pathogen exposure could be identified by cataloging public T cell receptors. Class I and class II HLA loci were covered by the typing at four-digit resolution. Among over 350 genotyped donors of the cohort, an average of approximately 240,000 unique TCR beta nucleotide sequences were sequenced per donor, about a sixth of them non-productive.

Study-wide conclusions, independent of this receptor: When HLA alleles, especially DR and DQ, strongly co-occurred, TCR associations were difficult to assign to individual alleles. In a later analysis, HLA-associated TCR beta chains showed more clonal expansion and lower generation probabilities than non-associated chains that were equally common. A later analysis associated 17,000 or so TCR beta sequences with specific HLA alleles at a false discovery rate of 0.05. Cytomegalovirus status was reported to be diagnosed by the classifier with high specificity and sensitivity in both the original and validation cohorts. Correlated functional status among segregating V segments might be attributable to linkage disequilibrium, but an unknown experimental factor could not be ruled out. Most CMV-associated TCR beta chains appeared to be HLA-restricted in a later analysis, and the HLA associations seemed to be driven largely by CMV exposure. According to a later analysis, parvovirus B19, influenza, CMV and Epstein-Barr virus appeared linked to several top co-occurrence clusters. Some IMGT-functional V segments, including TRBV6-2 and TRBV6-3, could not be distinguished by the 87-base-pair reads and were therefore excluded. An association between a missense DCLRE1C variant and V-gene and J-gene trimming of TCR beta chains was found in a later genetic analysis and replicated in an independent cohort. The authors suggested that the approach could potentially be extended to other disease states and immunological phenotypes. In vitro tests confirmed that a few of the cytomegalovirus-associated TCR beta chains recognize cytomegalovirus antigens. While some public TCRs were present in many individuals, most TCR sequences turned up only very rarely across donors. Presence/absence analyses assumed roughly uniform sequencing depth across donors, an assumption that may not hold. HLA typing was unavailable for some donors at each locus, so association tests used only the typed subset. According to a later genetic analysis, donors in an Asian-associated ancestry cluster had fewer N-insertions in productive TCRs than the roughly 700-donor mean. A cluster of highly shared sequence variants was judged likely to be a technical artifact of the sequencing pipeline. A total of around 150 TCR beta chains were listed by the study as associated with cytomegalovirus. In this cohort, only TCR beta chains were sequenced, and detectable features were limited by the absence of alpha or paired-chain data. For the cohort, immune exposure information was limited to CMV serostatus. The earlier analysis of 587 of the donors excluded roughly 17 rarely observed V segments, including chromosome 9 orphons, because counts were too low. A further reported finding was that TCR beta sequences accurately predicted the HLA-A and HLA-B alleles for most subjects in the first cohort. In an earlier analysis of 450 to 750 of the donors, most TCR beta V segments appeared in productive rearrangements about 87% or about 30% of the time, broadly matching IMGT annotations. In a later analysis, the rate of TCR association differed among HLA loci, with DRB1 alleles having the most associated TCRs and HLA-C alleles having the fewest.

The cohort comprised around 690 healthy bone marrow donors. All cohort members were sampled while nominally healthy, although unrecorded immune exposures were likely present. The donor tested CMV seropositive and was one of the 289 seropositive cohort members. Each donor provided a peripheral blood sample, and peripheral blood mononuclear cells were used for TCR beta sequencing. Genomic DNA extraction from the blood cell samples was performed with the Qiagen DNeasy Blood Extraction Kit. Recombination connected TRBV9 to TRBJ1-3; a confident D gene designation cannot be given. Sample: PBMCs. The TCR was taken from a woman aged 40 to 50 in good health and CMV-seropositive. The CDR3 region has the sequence CASSVGAPGSGSGNTIYF. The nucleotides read TGTGCCAGCAGCGTAGGGGCCCCGGGGTCGGGGTCTGGAAACACCATATATTTT.